This T cell receptor beta chain was observed in a study of Ad26.COV2.S vaccination and SARS-CoV-2 variants. The wider study: Dosing was one shot or two shots 56 days apart.

This table comes from immunoSEQ multiplex PCR, and its TCRdb copy is limited to in-frame clones, with some not included. The sample carries some 370,000 clones, around 82% recorded once. This CDR3 spans 13 amino acids. CDR1 and CDR2 from the germline V gene are SQVTM and ANQGSEA. The V gene lost 6 bases and the J gene lost 1 base, with 12 bases spanning the gap. Treatment denoted: around 19 received Ad26.COV2.S at low or high dose, single or two shots; about five received placebo; per-sample allocation not given. Sampling happened 63 days after the first vaccine or placebo injection. The individual, an adult aged 18-55 years, was a donor in Boston. Overall study findings and caveats: Substantial breadth was reportedly displayed by spike-specific CD8+ and CD4+ T cell responses after vaccination.

As to this clone: Its antigen is currently unknown.

The sequence was obtained from a person aged 18-65 years who received the Ad26.COV2.S COVID-19 vaccine or a placebo. The chain couples TRBV29-1 to TRBJ1-1; the D gene is possibly TRBD1 (5 bases). Material: peripheral blood, obtained in a trial of Ad26.COV2.S vaccine versus placebo. The CDR3 sequence is CSVSIGGNTEAFF. The CDR3 bases are TGCAGCGTATCGATCGGGGGGAACACTGAAGCTTTCTTT.